The rows below give T cell receptor beta chains drawn from one sample of a study of T cells in Graves' hyperthyroidism and ophthalmopathy. Each CDR3 protein gets one entry after TCRdb re-called the multiplex PCR reads with MiXCR. The table includes some 620,000 distinct CDR3 sequences, roughly 16% detected once. The sample comprised blood. The receptor source for this set is a young woman with Graves' hyperthyroidism. Both conserved end residues are part of each CDR3.

v_call	cdr3_aa
TRBV5-5	CASSLGSTAYEQYF
TRBV7-2	CASSASSSYNSPLHF
TRBV5-1	CASSPTTSTETQYF
TRBV7-2	CASSLPGTGDHEQYF
TRBV3-1	CASSQTNPRLAESYEQYF
TRBV20-1	CSASTQETQYF
TRBV2	CASTRLGRGPSGEQFF
TRBV12-3/TRBV12-4	CASSLAGGAKNIQYF
TRBV24-1	CATSETTGDATDTQYF
TRBV25-1	CASSVEGRGLYNEQFF
TRBV6-2/TRBV6-3	CASSYPTVNDEQYF
TRBV28	CASVYRQGIGGGQPQHF
TRBV30	CAWSVTGLEAFF
TRBV2	CASGGGNNEQFF
TRBV28	CASRMGLGQHF
TRBV5-1	CASSFRDSGYEQYF
TRBV13	CASSLGLAMGAGNEQFF
TRBV18	CASSPFWISMNTEAFF
TRBV20-1	CSASGPNQPQHF
TRBV5-5	CASSYKPGASTDTQYF
TRBV30	CAWSGQGQPQHF
TRBV6-2/TRBV6-3	CASSILVAELAGEAYNEQFF
TRBV6-2/TRBV6-3	CASSYRVSGSYNEQFF
TRBV15	CATSRDGGYEQYF